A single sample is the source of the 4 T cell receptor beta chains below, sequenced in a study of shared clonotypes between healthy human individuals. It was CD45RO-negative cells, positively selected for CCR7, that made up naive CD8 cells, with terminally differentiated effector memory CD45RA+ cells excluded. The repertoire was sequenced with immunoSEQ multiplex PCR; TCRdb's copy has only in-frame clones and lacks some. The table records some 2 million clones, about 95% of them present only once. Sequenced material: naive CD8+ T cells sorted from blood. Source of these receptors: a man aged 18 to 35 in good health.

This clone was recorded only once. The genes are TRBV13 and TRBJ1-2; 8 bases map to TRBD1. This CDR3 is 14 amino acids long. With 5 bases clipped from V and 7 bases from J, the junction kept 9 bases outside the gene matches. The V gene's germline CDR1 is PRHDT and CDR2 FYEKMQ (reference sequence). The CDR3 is CASSTRTGMGGYTF. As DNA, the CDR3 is TGTGCCAGCAGCACAAGGACAGGGATGGGTGGCTACACCTTC.

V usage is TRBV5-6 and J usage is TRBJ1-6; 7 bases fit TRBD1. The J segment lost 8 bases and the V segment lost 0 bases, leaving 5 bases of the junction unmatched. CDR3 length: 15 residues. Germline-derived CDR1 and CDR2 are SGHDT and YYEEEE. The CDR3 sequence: CASSLGKGADSPLHF. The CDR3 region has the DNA TGTGCCAGCAGCTTGGGGAAGGGGGCTGATTCACCCCTCCACTTT.

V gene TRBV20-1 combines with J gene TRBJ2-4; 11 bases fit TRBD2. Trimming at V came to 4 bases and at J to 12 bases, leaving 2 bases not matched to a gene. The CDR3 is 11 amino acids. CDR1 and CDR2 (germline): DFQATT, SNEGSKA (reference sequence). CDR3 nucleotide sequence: TGCAGTGCTAAACTAGCGGGGGATCAGTACTTC. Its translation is CSAKLAGDQYF.

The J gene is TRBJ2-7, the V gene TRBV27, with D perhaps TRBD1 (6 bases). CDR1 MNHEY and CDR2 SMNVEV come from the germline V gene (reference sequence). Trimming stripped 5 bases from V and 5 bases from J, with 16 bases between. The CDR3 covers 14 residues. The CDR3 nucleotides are TGTGCCAGCAGTCTTAGGGGACACGCGGACGAGCAGTACTTC. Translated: CASSLRGHADEQYF.